This T cell receptor (beta chain) was identified during a study of blood T cell repertoires in COVID-19. Study information: From T cells, B-cell-depleted T cells, or PBMCs came the material, which was cDNA or gDNA.

Germline lookup yields CDR1 MNHEY and CDR2 SMNVEV (reference sequence). V lost 4 bases, J lost 7 bases, and 5 bases stayed unmatched. The CDR3 is 15 residues long. Original methodology: How many nucleated cells were present was estimated from reference gene primer amplification. Sequenced by immunoSEQ multiplex PCR; TCRdb stores in-frame clones only, minus some. V and J calls and clone size are copied from that table; D and trimming were computed from the DNA. Counted here are 150,000 to 200,000 clones, roughly nine tenths occurring once; the ten biggest clones make up about 2.1%. Sequencing was performed on peripheral blood. This chain uses TRBV27 with TRBJ1-6, with 9 positions matching TRBD1. The receptor's source is a man in his late teens or twenties who had recovered from COVID-19. For the CDR3, the DNA is TGTGCCAGCAGTTGGGGACAGGGAAACAATTCACCCCTCCACTTT. Amino acid sequence: CASSWGQGNNSPLHF.